This T cell receptor (beta chain) was sequenced during a study of blood T cell repertoires in COVID-19. The overall study: Acute and convalescent COVID-19 samples came from the United States, Italy and Spain. PBMCs, B-cell-depleted T cells, or T cells were the source of the cDNA or gDNA that made up the material.

The CDR3 sequence is 16 residues long. Trimming pared 4 bases from V and 0 bases from J, leaving 13 bases between. The V gene's germline CDR1 is SNHLY and CDR2 FYNNEI. Authors' methods: Reference gene primer amplification in the assay estimated nucleated cell counts. Profiled with immunoSEQ multiplex PCR; TCRdb holds only in-frame clones, not every one. V, J and clone size derive from that table, while D and trimming were established from the DNA sequence. The table lists tens of thousands of clones, 88% of them singletons. The chain combines TRBV2 with TRBJ2-1, with D perhaps matching TRBD2 (5 bases). This TCR was sampled from a woman aged 70-85 years with active COVID-19. The material sequenced was peripheral blood. The CDR3 sequence is CASSGDGLNSYNEQFF. The CDR3 DNA follows: TGTGCCAGCAGTGGAGACGGACTGAACTCCTACAATGAGCAGTTCTTC.